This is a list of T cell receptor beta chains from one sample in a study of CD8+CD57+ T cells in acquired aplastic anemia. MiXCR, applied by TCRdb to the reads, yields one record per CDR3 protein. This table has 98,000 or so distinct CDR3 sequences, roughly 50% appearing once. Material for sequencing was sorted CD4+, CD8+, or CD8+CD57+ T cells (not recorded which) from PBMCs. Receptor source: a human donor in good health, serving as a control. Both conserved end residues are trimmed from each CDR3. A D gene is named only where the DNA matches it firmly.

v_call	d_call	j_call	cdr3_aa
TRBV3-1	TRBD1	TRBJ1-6	ASSLGTGALQPLH
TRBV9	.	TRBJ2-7	ASRVGGLRSEQY
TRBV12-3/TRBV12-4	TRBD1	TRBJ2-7	ASSFSGTGGNEQY
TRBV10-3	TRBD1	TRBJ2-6	AISPTGVTGANVLT
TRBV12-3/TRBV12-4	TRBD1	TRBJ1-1	ASKEGANTEAF
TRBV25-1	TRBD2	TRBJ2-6	ASSEGASGGPVGANVLT
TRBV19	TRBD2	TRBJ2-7	ASSRGTSGSYEQY
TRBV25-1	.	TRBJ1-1	ASSGRQHEAF
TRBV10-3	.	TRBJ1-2	AISESMLGRGYT
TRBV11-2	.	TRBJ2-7	ASSLFRTESAYEQY
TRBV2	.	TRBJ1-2	ASSEGSGLESFNYGYT
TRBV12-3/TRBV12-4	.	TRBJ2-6	ASSLSGWLRSGANVLT
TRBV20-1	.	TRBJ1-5	SAREGAGQPQH
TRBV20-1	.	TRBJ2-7	SAQTLSYEQY
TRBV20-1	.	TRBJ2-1	SAGADEQF
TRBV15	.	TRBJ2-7	ATSRGRPGGQY
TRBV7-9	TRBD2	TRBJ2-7	ASSPSAGAVEQY